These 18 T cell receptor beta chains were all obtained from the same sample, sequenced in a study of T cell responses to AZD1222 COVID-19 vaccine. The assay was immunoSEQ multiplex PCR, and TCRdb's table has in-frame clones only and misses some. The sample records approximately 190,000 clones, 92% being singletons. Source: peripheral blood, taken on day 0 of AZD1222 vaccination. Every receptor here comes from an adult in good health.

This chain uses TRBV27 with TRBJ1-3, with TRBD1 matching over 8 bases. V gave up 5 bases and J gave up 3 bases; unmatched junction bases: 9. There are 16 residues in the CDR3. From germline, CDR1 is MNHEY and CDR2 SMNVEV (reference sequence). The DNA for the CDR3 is TGTGCCAGCAGTCTCCGGACAGGGTTACATGGAAACACCATATATTTT. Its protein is CASSLRTGLHGNTIYF.

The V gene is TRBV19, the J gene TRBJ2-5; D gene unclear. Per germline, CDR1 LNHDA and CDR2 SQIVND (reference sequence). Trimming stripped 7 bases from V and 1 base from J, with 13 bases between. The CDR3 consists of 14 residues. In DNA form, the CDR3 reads TGTGCCAGTAAAACTCGCGGACCCCAAGAGACCCAGTACTTC. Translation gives CASKTRGPQETQYF.

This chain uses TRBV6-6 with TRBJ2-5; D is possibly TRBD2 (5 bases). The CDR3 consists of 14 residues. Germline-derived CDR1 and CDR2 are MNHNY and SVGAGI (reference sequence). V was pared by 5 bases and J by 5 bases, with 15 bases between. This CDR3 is CASSATRNGETQYF. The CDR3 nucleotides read TGTGCCAGCAGTGCTACTAGGAACGGGGAGACCCAGTACTTC.

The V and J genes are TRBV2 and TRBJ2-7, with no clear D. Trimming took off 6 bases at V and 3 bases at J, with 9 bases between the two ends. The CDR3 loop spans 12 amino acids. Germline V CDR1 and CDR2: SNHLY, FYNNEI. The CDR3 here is CASRGGRYEQYF. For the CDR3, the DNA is TGTGCCAGCAGAGGCGGACGCTACGAGCAGTACTTC.

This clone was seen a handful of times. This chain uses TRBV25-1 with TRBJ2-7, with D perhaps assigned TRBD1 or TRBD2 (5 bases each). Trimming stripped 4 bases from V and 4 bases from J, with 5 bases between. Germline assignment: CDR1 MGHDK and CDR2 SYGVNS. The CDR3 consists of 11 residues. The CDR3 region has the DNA TGTGCCAGCAGTGGGGGGTACGAGCAGTACTTC. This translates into CASSGGYEQYF.

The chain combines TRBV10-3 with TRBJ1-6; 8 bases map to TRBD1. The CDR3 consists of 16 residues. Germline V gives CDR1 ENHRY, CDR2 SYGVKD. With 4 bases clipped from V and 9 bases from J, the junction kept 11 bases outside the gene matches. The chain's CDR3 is CAISGAPGQAVSPLHF. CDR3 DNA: TGTGCCATCAGTGGTGCCCCGGGACAGGCAGTTTCACCCCTCCACTTT.

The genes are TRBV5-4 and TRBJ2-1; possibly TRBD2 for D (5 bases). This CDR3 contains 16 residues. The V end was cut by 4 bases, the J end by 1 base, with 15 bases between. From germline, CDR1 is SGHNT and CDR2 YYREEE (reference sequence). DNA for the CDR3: TGTGCCAGCAGCCCCCGAGGAGGTCCTTCCTACAATGAGCAGTTCTTC. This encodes CASSPRGGPSYNEQFF.

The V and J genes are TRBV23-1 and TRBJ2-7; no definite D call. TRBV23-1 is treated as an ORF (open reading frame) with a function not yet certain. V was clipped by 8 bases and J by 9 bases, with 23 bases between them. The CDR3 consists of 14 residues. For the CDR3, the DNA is TGCGCCAGCCCCCCGGACGAGACCCAAATCGTGCAGTACTTC. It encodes CASPPDETQIVQYF.

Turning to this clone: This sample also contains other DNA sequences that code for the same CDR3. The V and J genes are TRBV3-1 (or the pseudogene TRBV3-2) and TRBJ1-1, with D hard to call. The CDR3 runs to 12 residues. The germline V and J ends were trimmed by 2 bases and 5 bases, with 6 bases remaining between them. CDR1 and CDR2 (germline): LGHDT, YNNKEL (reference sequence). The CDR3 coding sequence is TGTGCCAGCAGCCAATTCGGGACTGAAGCTTTCTTT. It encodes CASSQFGTEAFF.

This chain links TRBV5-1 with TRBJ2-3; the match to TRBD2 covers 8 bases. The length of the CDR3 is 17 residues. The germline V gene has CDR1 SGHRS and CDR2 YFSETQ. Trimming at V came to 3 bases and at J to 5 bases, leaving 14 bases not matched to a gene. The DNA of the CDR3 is TGCGCCAGCAGCTCCGGGGGGAGCGGGGGTGCGGGAGATACGCAGTATTTT. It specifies CASSSGGSGGAGDTQYF.

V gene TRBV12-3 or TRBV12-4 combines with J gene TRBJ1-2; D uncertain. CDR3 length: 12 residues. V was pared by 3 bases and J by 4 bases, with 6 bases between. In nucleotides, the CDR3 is TGTGCCAGCAGTTTGGGGAGCTATGGCTACACCTTC. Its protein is CASSLGSYGYTF.

CDR3 sequence: CASSYSENTEAFF. In DNA, the CDR3 is TGTGCCAGCAGTTACTCAGAGAACACTGAAGCTTTCTTT. The chain recombines TRBV6-5 with TRBJ1-1; D ambiguous. Germline loops: CDR1 MNHEY, CDR2 SVGAGI. The V end was cut by 0 bases, the J end by 1 base, with 3 bases between. The CDR3 is made up of 13 amino acids.

Here the CDR3 reads CASSYIRGSTSYEQYF. The CDR3 coding sequence is TGTGCCAGCAGTTACATTCGGGGCTCGACTTCCTACGAGCAGTACTTC. This chain links TRBV6-2 or TRBV6-3 with TRBJ2-7; TRBD1 or TRBD2 may be the D gene (5 bases each). This CDR3 has 16 residues. The germline V gene has CDR1 MNHEY and CDR2 SVGEGT. V lost 2 bases, J lost 1 base, and 15 bases lay in between.

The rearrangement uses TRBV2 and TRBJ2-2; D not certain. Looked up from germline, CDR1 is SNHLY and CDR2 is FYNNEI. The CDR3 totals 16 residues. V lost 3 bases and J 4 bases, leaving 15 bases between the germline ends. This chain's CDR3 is CASSDRGIILTGELFF. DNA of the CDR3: TGTGCCAGCAGTGACAGAGGTATAATACTCACCGGGGAGCTGTTTTTT.

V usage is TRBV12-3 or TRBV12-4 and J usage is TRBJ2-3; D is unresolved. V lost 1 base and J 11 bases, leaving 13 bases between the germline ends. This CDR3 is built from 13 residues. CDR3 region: CASSLDGAQWQYF. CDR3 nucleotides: TGTGCCAGCAGTTTAGACGGAGCCCAATGGCAGTATTTT.

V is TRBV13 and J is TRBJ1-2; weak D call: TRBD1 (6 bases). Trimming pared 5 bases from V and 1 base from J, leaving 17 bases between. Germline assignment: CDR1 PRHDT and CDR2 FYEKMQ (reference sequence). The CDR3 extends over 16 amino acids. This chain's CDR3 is CASSLRDTPINYGYTF. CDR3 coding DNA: TGTGCCAGCAGCCTGAGGGACACACCTATTAACTATGGCTACACCTTC.

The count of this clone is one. CDR3 amino acids: CASSEWDGGRYGYTF. The CDR3 DNA follows: TGTGCCAGCAGTGAATGGGACGGGGGACGTTATGGCTACACCTTC. This chain joins TRBV25-1 and TRBJ1-2; the D gene is possibly TRBD1 (5 bases). V lost 1 base and J 5 bases, leaving 14 bases between the germline ends. The CDR3 is 15 amino acids. CDR1 is MGHDK and CDR2 is SYGVNS in the germline V gene.

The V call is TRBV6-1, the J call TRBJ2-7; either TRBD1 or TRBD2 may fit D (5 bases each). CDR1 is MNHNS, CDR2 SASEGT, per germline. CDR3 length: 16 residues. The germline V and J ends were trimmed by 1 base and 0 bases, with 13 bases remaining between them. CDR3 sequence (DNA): TGTGCCAGCAGTGAAGTGGGGGTATGGAGCTCCTACGAGCAGTACTTC. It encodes CASSEVGVWSSYEQYF.